A selection of T cell receptor beta chains follows, all from one sample in a study of T cell responses to AZD1222 COVID-19 vaccine. This table comes from immunoSEQ multiplex PCR, and its TCRdb copy is limited to in-frame clones, with some not included. Among more than 150,000 clones listed, just over 90% were seen once. The sequences come from peripheral blood, collected 28 days after the second AZD1222 dose. The receptors were sampled from an adult who received the AZD1222 COVID-19 vaccine. Both conserved end residues are part of each CDR3. Each record gives: V gene, D gene, J gene, clone size, CDR3 DNA, CDR3 protein. D genes are given only for firm matches. The size field is filled for only some rows; it gives once, few, many or a size class.

v_call: TRBV20-1
d_call: TRBD1
j_call: TRBJ2-7
clone_size: .
cdr3_nt: TGCAGTGCTAGTCAAGTGTTGGGACAGACCTACGAGCAGTACTTC
cdr3_aa: CSASQVLGQTYEQYF

v_call: TRBV7-2
d_call: TRBD2
j_call: TRBJ2-3
clone_size: .
cdr3_nt: TGTGCCAGCAGCTTAAGCGGCGGGAGGGCCGGAGATACGCAGTATTTT
cdr3_aa: CASSLSGGRAGDTQYF

v_call: TRBV15
d_call: TRBD1
j_call: TRBJ2-1
clone_size: .
cdr3_nt: TGTGCCACGGGGACCGGGACAGAGAACAATGAGCAGTTCTTC
cdr3_aa: CATGTGTENNEQFF

v_call: TRBV27
d_call: .
j_call: TRBJ1-1
clone_size: .
cdr3_nt: TGTGCCAGCAGTTTATCAGGGCTTATGAACACTGAAGCTTTCTTT
cdr3_aa: CASSLSGLMNTEAFF

v_call: TRBV6-6
d_call: TRBD2
j_call: TRBJ2-7
clone_size: once
cdr3_nt: TGTGCCAGCAGTCCCAGCGGGAGCGCCTACGAGCAGTACTTC
cdr3_aa: CASSPSGSAYEQYF

v_call: TRBV12-3/TRBV12-4
d_call: .
j_call: TRBJ2-5
clone_size: .
cdr3_nt: TGTGCCAGTGGTGGCGTAGCTAGGGAGACCCAGTACTTC
cdr3_aa: CASGGVARETQYF

v_call: TRBV7-3
d_call: .
j_call: TRBJ1-1
clone_size: .
cdr3_nt: TGTGCCAGCAGTGATACACCCGGGACTACCACTGAAGCTTTCTTT
cdr3_aa: CASSDTPGTTTEAFF

v_call: TRBV28
d_call: TRBD2
j_call: TRBJ2-5
clone_size: .
cdr3_nt: TGTGCCAGCAGTTTCCCCAGGGCGGGGGAGTGGTTCGGAGAGACCCAGTACTTC
cdr3_aa: CASSFPRAGEWFGETQYF

v_call: TRBV27
d_call: TRBD2
j_call: TRBJ2-3
clone_size: .
cdr3_nt: TGTGCCAGCCGTCGTAGGAGTGGACTAGCGGGACTAGATACGCAGTATTTT
cdr3_aa: CASRRRSGLAGLDTQYF

v_call: TRBV7-6
d_call: TRBD2
j_call: TRBJ2-1
clone_size: .
cdr3_nt: TGTGCCAGCAGCTTAGATCTGGCGGGAGGGCCAAATGAGCAGTTCTTC
cdr3_aa: CASSLDLAGGPNEQFF

v_call: TRBV19
d_call: TRBD1
j_call: TRBJ2-7
clone_size: .
cdr3_nt: TGTGCCAGTAGTATCACGACAGGGGCGGGCACATCCTACGAGCAGTACTTC
cdr3_aa: CASSITTGAGTSYEQYF

v_call: TRBV11-3
d_call: TRBD1
j_call: TRBJ2-3
clone_size: .
cdr3_nt: TGTGCCAGCAGCTATGGGACAGCGAGCACAGATACGCAGTATTTT
cdr3_aa: CASSYGTASTDTQYF

v_call: TRBV6-5
d_call: .
j_call: TRBJ2-1
clone_size: .
cdr3_nt: TGTGCCAGCAGTACGCAGCGGAAGCAGTTCTTC
cdr3_aa: CASSTQRKQFF

v_call: TRBV28
d_call: .
j_call: TRBJ2-5
clone_size: once
cdr3_nt: TGTGCCAGCAACTCTGAGGGCCAAGAGACCCAGTACTTC
cdr3_aa: CASNSEGQETQYF

v_call: TRBV5-4
d_call: .
j_call: TRBJ1-2
clone_size: .
cdr3_nt: TGTGCCAGCAGCGAGGGCAGCAGGGGAACCTATGGCTACACCTTC
cdr3_aa: CASSEGSRGTYGYTF

v_call: TRBV4-1
d_call: TRBD1
j_call: TRBJ1-5
clone_size: .
cdr3_nt: TGCGCCAGCAGGGGGACAGTCTCTAACGATCAGCCCCAGCATTTT
cdr3_aa: CASRGTVSNDQPQHF

v_call: TRBV6-5
d_call: .
j_call: TRBJ2-5
clone_size: .
cdr3_nt: TGTGCCAGCAGTGACTCGACTACCTACCAAGAGACCCAGTACTTC
cdr3_aa: CASSDSTTYQETQYF

v_call: TRBV2
d_call: .
j_call: TRBJ1-6
clone_size: once
cdr3_nt: TGTGCCAGCCTCCTAATTGGGGTTTCACCCCTCCACTTT
cdr3_aa: CASLLIGVSPLHF

v_call: TRBV28
d_call: TRBD2
j_call: TRBJ2-3
clone_size: .
cdr3_nt: TGTGCCAGCGCCCTAAGCGGGACGACAGATACGCAGTATTTT
cdr3_aa: CASALSGTTDTQYF

v_call: TRBV30
d_call: .
j_call: TRBJ1-4
clone_size: .
cdr3_nt: TGTGCCTGGAGTGTAGGGTTTGGGAGTGAAAAACTGTTTTTT
cdr3_aa: CAWSVGFGSEKLFF

v_call: TRBV18
d_call: TRBD1
j_call: TRBJ1-5
clone_size: .
cdr3_nt: TGTGCCAGCTCACTGGGACAGGCGGGGAATCAGCCCCAGCATTTT
cdr3_aa: CASSLGQAGNQPQHF

v_call: TRBV28
d_call: .
j_call: TRBJ1-5
clone_size: .
cdr3_nt: TGTGCCAGCAGCCCCCTGATCGGGGTCCACTACGAGGCACATCAGCCCCAGCATTTT
cdr3_aa: CASSPLIGVHYEAHQPQHF

v_call: TRBV12-5
d_call: TRBD2
j_call: TRBJ2-7
clone_size: .
cdr3_nt: TGTGCTAGTGCCCAACTAGCGGGAGGGCACTACGAGCAGTACTTC
cdr3_aa: CASAQLAGGHYEQYF

v_call: TRBV9
d_call: .
j_call: TRBJ2-2
clone_size: .
cdr3_nt: TGTGCCAGCAGCGCGAGCACTTCCCGCGGGGAGCTGTTTTTT
cdr3_aa: CASSASTSRGELFF

v_call: TRBV14
d_call: .
j_call: TRBJ1-1
clone_size: .
cdr3_nt: TGTGCCAGCAGCCGCGCGGTGAACACTGAAGCTTTCTTT
cdr3_aa: CASSRAVNTEAFF

v_call: TRBV18
d_call: .
j_call: TRBJ1-6
clone_size: .
cdr3_nt: TGTGCCAGCTCACCAGAGGGTAATTCACCCCTCCACTTT
cdr3_aa: CASSPEGNSPLHF

v_call: TRBV7-9
d_call: .
j_call: TRBJ2-5
clone_size: .
cdr3_nt: TGTGCCAGCAGCCTGTTGGGGGTGGAGACCCAGTACTTC
cdr3_aa: CASSLLGVETQYF

v_call: TRBV7-9
d_call: .
j_call: TRBJ1-6
clone_size: few
cdr3_nt: TGTGCCAGCAGCTCCGGACTCCTCCCCGGCTCACCCCTCCACTTT
cdr3_aa: CASSSGLLPGSPLHF

v_call: TRBV1
d_call: .
j_call: TRBJ1-5
clone_size: .
cdr3_nt: TGCACCAGCAGCCAAGTTCGACCCGGCGGCAATCAGCCCCAGCATTTT
cdr3_aa: CTSSQVRPGGNQPQHF

v_call: TRBV29-1
d_call: TRBD1
j_call: TRBJ1-2
clone_size: .
cdr3_nt: TGCAGCGTTGGAGATGTGACAGGGGATTACTGGAACTATGGCTACACCTTC
cdr3_aa: CSVGDVTGDYWNYGYTF

v_call: TRBV6-4
d_call: TRBD1
j_call: TRBJ1-2
clone_size: .
cdr3_nt: TGTGCCAGCAGTGACTCGACAGGGGGAGGCTACACCTTC
cdr3_aa: CASSDSTGGGYTF

v_call: TRBV19
d_call: .
j_call: TRBJ1-2
clone_size: .
cdr3_nt: TGTGCCAGTACGGGTCTGGACTATGGCTACACCTTC
cdr3_aa: CASTGLDYGYTF

v_call: TRBV13
d_call: TRBD2
j_call: TRBJ2-5
clone_size: once
cdr3_nt: TGTGCCAGCGGGCTTAGCGGGGCCCAAGAGACCCAGTACTTC
cdr3_aa: CASGLSGAQETQYF

v_call: TRBV27
d_call: .
j_call: TRBJ2-1
clone_size: .
cdr3_nt: TGTGCCAGCATATCGACAGCCTCCTACAATGAGCAGTTCTTC
cdr3_aa: CASISTASYNEQFF

v_call: TRBV11-1
d_call: .
j_call: TRBJ2-1
clone_size: .
cdr3_nt: TGTGCCAGCAGCCCTTCCCAGATCTACAATGAGCAGTTCTTC
cdr3_aa: CASSPSQIYNEQFF

v_call: TRBV29-1
d_call: .
j_call: TRBJ1-1
clone_size: .
cdr3_nt: TGCAGCGTTGGGAGGAGGGCCCACCCTGAAGCTTTCTTT
cdr3_aa: CSVGRRAHPEAFF

v_call: TRBV7-2
d_call: .
j_call: TRBJ2-7
clone_size: .
cdr3_nt: TGTGCCAGCAGAGCTAGGGCAGGAGGGTCCTACGAGCAGTACTTC
cdr3_aa: CASRARAGGSYEQYF

v_call: TRBV7-2
d_call: .
j_call: TRBJ1-1
clone_size: .
cdr3_nt: TGTGCCAGCATAGAGACGGGGAGTTACACTGAAGCTTTCTTT
cdr3_aa: CASIETGSYTEAFF

v_call: TRBV19
d_call: .
j_call: TRBJ2-7
clone_size: .
cdr3_nt: TGTGCCAGTAATCAGGGCAGGGGCTACGAGCAGTACTTC
cdr3_aa: CASNQGRGYEQYF

v_call: TRBV27
d_call: TRBD1
j_call: TRBJ1-2
clone_size: .
cdr3_nt: TGTGCCAGCAGTCGCGACAGGGTCGGTGGCTACACCTTC
cdr3_aa: CASSRDRVGGYTF

v_call: TRBV11-3
d_call: .
j_call: TRBJ2-2
clone_size: .
cdr3_nt: TGTGCCAGCAGCTTCACCGGGGAGCTGTTTTTT
cdr3_aa: CASSFTGELFF

v_call: TRBV27
d_call: .
j_call: TRBJ2-7
clone_size: .
cdr3_nt: TGTGCCAGCAGTTTAGGAGGCGAGCAGTACTTC
cdr3_aa: CASSLGGEQYF

v_call: TRBV24-1
d_call: .
j_call: TRBJ1-1
clone_size: .
cdr3_nt: TGTGCCACCAGTGATTCGAGGGTGATGAACACTGAAGCTTTCTTT
cdr3_aa: CATSDSRVMNTEAFF

v_call: TRBV15
d_call: TRBD1
j_call: TRBJ2-7
clone_size: .
cdr3_nt: TGTGCCACCAGCAAAAATACCGGGACAGGGAACTACGAGCAGTACTTC
cdr3_aa: CATSKNTGTGNYEQYF

v_call: TRBV7-9
d_call: .
j_call: TRBJ2-7
clone_size: .
cdr3_nt: TGTGCCAGCAGCCCCGGACCTCTAGAGCAGTACTTC
cdr3_aa: CASSPGPLEQYF

v_call: TRBV6-1
d_call: .
j_call: TRBJ2-6
clone_size: once
cdr3_nt: TGTGCCAGCAGTGAATTGAGTCGCTCTGGGGCCAACGTCCTGACTTTC
cdr3_aa: CASSELSRSGANVLTF

v_call: TRBV28
d_call: .
j_call: TRBJ2-7
clone_size: .
cdr3_nt: TGTGCCAGCAGTTTGTTACACGAGCAGTACTTC
cdr3_aa: CASSLLHEQYF

v_call: TRBV7-9
d_call: TRBD2
j_call: TRBJ2-5
clone_size: once
cdr3_nt: TGTGCCAGCAGCCGCGGGACTAGCGGGAGTAGGGGGCAAGAGACCCAGTACTTC
cdr3_aa: CASSRGTSGSRGQETQYF

v_call: TRBV28
d_call: .
j_call: TRBJ1-2
clone_size: .
cdr3_nt: TGTGCCAGCAGTTTAGGCAGCAACTATGGCTACACCTTC
cdr3_aa: CASSLGSNYGYTF

v_call: TRBV18
d_call: .
j_call: TRBJ2-7
clone_size: once
cdr3_nt: TGTGCCAGCTCACTTTCCGGGACATACTACGAGCAGTACTTC
cdr3_aa: CASSLSGTYYEQYF

v_call: TRBV18
d_call: .
j_call: TRBJ1-5
clone_size: .
cdr3_nt: TGTGCCAGCTCACCACAGGGGGATCAGCCCCAGCATTTT
cdr3_aa: CASSPQGDQPQHF

v_call: TRBV18
d_call: TRBD2
j_call: TRBJ2-7
clone_size: .
cdr3_nt: TGTGCCAGCTCACCATCAGCGGGAGCTTTCGAGCAGTACTTC
cdr3_aa: CASSPSAGAFEQYF

v_call: TRBV25-1
d_call: .
j_call: TRBJ1-3
clone_size: .
cdr3_nt: TGTGCCAGCAGTTCTGCCAGCTCTGGAAACACCATATATTTT
cdr3_aa: CASSSASSGNTIYF

v_call: TRBV10-3
d_call: .
j_call: TRBJ2-7
clone_size: .
cdr3_nt: TGTGCCATCGCCGAACTAGGCGACGAGCAGTACTTC
cdr3_aa: CAIAELGDEQYF

v_call: TRBV2
d_call: TRBD2
j_call: TRBJ2-7
clone_size: .
cdr3_nt: TGTGCCAGCGTGGCGGGAGGGCGGTACGAGCAGTACTTC
cdr3_aa: CASVAGGRYEQYF

v_call: TRBV27
d_call: TRBD2
j_call: TRBJ2-1
clone_size: once
cdr3_nt: TGTGCCAGCAATCCCCACGCGGGAGGAGTTTCCAATGAGCAGTTCTTC
cdr3_aa: CASNPHAGGVSNEQFF

v_call: TRBV10-1
d_call: TRBD1
j_call: TRBJ1-4
clone_size: .
cdr3_nt: TGCGCCAGCAGCGACCGACAGGGCAATGAAAAACTGTTTTTT
cdr3_aa: CASSDRQGNEKLFF